Listed below are T cell receptor beta chains from one sample, sequenced in a study of chemoradiotherapy in HPV16-positive cancers. This table comes from immunoSEQ multiplex PCR, and its TCRdb copy is limited to in-frame clones, with some not included. The sample comprises more than 1,000 clones, roughly 71% of which are singletons, and roughly 13% rests with the top ten. Material: tumor tissue, obtained from a patient who underwent chemoradiotherapy. Receptors originate from a human donor with HPV-associated anogenital cancer. Both conserved end residues are part of each CDR3. The D gene is left open where the match is weak. A clone size is listed for some rows: how often the clone was seen (once, few, many), or a class if it is expanded.

NA TRBJ2-7 NA TRBV4-1 TGCGCCAGCAGCCAAGATGTGCAGGCCGTCTACGAGCAGTACTTC CASSQDVQAVYEQYF
NA TRBJ2-7 NA TRBV2 TGTGCCAGCAGTGGGGCCGTCTATGCATCCTACGAGCAGTACTTC CASSGAVYASYEQYF
once TRBJ2-7 NA TRBV6-1 TGTGCCAGCAGTACAGGCGAGGCCTTCTACGAGCAGTACTTC CASSTGEAFYEQYF
NA TRBJ2-7 TRBD1 TRBV7-9 TGTGCCAGCAGCCTTACAGGGGACGAGCAGTACTTC CASSLTGDEQYF
NA TRBJ2-7 TRBD1 TRBV28 TGTGCCAGCAGTCCAGCGACAGGGGTCGGTACCTACGAGCAGTACTTC CASSPATGVGTYEQYF
NA TRBJ2-1 NA TRBV9 TGTGCCAGCAGCGTAGACCTCAATGAGCAGTTCTTC CASSVDLNEQFF
once TRBJ2-4 TRBD1 TRBV6-1 TGTGCCAGCAGTGGATCCGGACAGGCTGGCAAAAACATTCAGTACTTC CASSGSGQAGKNIQYF
once TRBJ2-7 NA TRBV7-8 TGTGCCAGCAGCTTAATTGTGGGAGCTGGGGAGCAGTACTTC CASSLIVGAGEQYF
NA TRBJ2-7 TRBD1 TRBV6-1 TGTGCCAGCAGACCCGGGACAGAACACTACGAGCAGTACTTC CASRPGTEHYEQYF
NA TRBJ2-1 NA TRBV5-1 TGCGCCAGCAGCCCCTCGGCGGGCTCCTACAATGAGCAGTTCTTC CASSPSAGSYNEQFF
NA TRBJ2-4 NA TRBV16 TGTGCCAGCAGCCAATTTGGGGATGTCAAAAACATTCAGTACTTC CASSQFGDVKNIQYF
NA TRBJ2-6 NA TRBV28 TGTGCCAGCAGCGAAAGCTCTGGGGCCAACGTCCTGACTTTC CASSESSGANVLTF
NA TRBJ2-1 TRBD2 TRBV7-8 TGTGCCAGCCGACTAGCGGGAAACAATGAGCAGTTCTTC CASRLAGNNEQFF
NA TRBJ2-5 NA TRBV7-2 TGTGCCAGCAGCTCGGGCGGAGAGACCCAGTACTTC CASSSGGETQYF
NA TRBJ2-5 NA TRBV19 TGTGCCAGTAGTACCAGCCTCGTGGGGCAAGAGACCCAGTACTTC CASSTSLVGQETQYF
few TRBJ1-5 NA TRBV11-2 TGTGCCAGCAGCGAGGACGTGGGTCAGCCCCAGCATTTT CASSEDVGQPQHF
once TRBJ2-1 NA TRBV6-4 TGTGCCAGCAGAGCCAACAATGAGCAGTTCTTC CASRANNEQFF
NA TRBJ2-1 NA TRBV5-1 TGCGCCAGCTCCGAGGGGAACGCCTACAATGAGCAGTTCTTC CASSEGNAYNEQFF
NA TRBJ2-3 TRBD2 TRBV10-3 TGTGCCATCAGTGAAGGGACTAGCGGAACAGATACGCAGTATTTT CAISEGTSGTDTQYF
large TRBJ2-7 NA TRBV5-1 TGCGCCAGCAGCTGGGACAAGCCCTACGAGCAGTACTTC CASSWDKPYEQYF
NA TRBJ1-1 NA TRBV4-1 TGCGCCAGCAGCCAAGAGTCGCAGTTGAACACTGAAGCTTTCTTT CASSQESQLNTEAFF
NA TRBJ1-2 NA TRBV15 TGTGCCACTAGCCTGCAACGGGGCCTAAACTATGGCTACACCTTC CATSLQRGLNYGYTF
NA TRBJ2-7 TRBD1 TRBV7-9 TGTGCCAGCAGCTTGGAAGGGACAGGGGTCTACGAGCAGTACTTC CASSLEGTGVYEQYF
NA TRBJ1-4 NA TRBV4-3 TGCGCCAGCAGCCAAGATTTTCAACAGAATGAAAAACTGTTTTTT CASSQDFQQNEKLFF
NA TRBJ2-2 NA TRBV7-9 TGTGCCAGCAGCTTTGGTCTCTCTTGGGGGGCCTTCAACACCGGGGAGCTGTTTTTT CASSFGLSWGAFNTGELFF
NA TRBJ1-1 NA TRBV6-1 TGTGCCGGAAAGACAGGGAACACTGAAGCTTTCTTT CAGKTGNTEAFF
NA TRBJ2-7 TRBD2 TRBV28 TGTGCCAGCAGTTTAGTAGGCGGGAGCGCTCACGAGCAGTACTTC CASSLVGGSAHEQYF
NA TRBJ2-3 NA TRBV28 TGTGCCAGCACCCCCACCCAGGAGGATACGCAGTATTTT CASTPTQEDTQYF
NA TRBJ2-7 NA TRBV9 TGTGCCAGCAGCGTAGCAGCGTCTACCTACGAGCAGTACTTC CASSVAASTYEQYF
NA TRBJ1-2 NA TRBV14 TGTGCCAGCAGCCAAATCAGGGCCCCCGACTATGGCTACACCTTC CASSQIRAPDYGYTF
once TRBJ1-2 TRBD1 TRBV19 TGTGCCAGTAGTATATTCCGGGACAGGACGTATGGCTACACCTTC CASSIFRDRTYGYTF
NA TRBJ2-1 NA TRBV5-1 TGCGCCAGCAGGGTTGAGCCCCCGACCTACAATGAGCAGTTCTTC CASRVEPPTYNEQFF
NA TRBJ2-1 NA TRBV10-3 TGTGCCATCAGTGAGACCCCGACCGATGAGCAGTTCTTC CAISETPTDEQFF
NA TRBJ1-1 NA TRBV19 TGTGCCAGTAGCTTAAGAGTGGGGCTGGACACTGAAGCTTTCTTT CASSLRVGLDTEAFF
NA TRBJ2-1 NA TRBV7-8 TGTGCCAGCAGCTTAGCGGGGTTCGATGAGCAGTTCTTC CASSLAGFDEQFF
NA TRBJ2-1 TRBD1 TRBV6-1 TGTGCCAGCAGTAAAGGGGACAGGGGGCCCCTTGGTGAGCAGTTCTTC CASSKGDRGPLGEQFF
NA TRBJ1-2 TRBD1 TRBV14 TGTGCCAGCAGCCAGGGACAGGGGTTTGGTGGCTACACCTTC CASSQGQGFGGYTF
NA TRBJ2-1 NA TRBV10-1 TGCGCCAGCAGTGAGGGGGGCAAGGATGAGCAGTTCTTC CASSEGGKDEQFF
few TRBJ1-2 NA TRBV29-1 TGCAGCGTTGAAGAGGCGGAATCCTATGGCTACACCTTC CSVEEAESYGYTF
NA TRBJ2-3 NA TRBV5-1 TGCGCCAGCAGCTTGGCTGGGTGGGCCACAGATACGCAGTATTTT CASSLAGWATDTQYF
NA TRBJ2-7 NA TRBV18 TGTGCCAGCTCACCACCGACAAGGCCTCACGAGCAGTACTTC CASSPPTRPHEQYF
NA TRBJ2-1 TRBD2 TRBV7-2 TGTGCCAGCAGCTTAACTAGCGGGAAACTCAATGAGCAGTTCTTC CASSLTSGKLNEQFF
NA TRBJ2-3 NA TRBV6-5 TGTGCCAGCAGTTACCTGGGGGGCGGTCTCGCAGATACGCAGTATTTT CASSYLGGGLADTQYF
NA TRBJ2-2 NA TRBV7-9 TGTGCCAGCAGCCCCGACAGATACACCGGGGAGCTGTTTTTT CASSPDRYTGELFF
NA TRBJ2-3 NA TRBV30 TGTGCCTGGAGATCGGGACTTAACACAGATACGCAGTATTTT CAWRSGLNTDTQYF
once TRBJ1-5 TRBD1 TRBV12-5 TGTGCTAGTGGCCACGGGACAGGGCGAGAGCCCCAGCATTTT CASGHGTGREPQHF
NA TRBJ1-2 TRBD1 TRBV5-6 TGTGCCAGCAGCCCACCTGGACAGGGGGCTTTTCCCACCTTC CASSPPGQGAFPTF